These T cell receptor beta chains were read from a single sample in a study of blood T cell repertoires in COVID-19. The assay was immunoSEQ multiplex PCR, and TCRdb's table has in-frame clones only and misses some. Counted here are about 250,000 clones, approximately 85% occurring once; the ten biggest clones make up over 7.5%. Input material: PBMCs or T cells enriched from blood (not recorded which). The receptors stem from a woman between 45 and 65 years old with acute COVID-19. Both conserved end residues are part of each CDR3. Size tells how often a clone was seen (once, few, many) or the class of an expanded clone, and some rows leave it out.

abundance: NA
v_gene: TRBV7-2
j_gene: TRBJ1-3
CDR3aa: CASSLDTINTIYF

abundance: NA
v_gene: TRBV6-2/TRBV6-3
j_gene: TRBJ1-1
CDR3aa: CASSYYSGGSEAFF

abundance: NA
v_gene: TRBV12-3/TRBV12-4
j_gene: TRBJ1-1
CDR3aa: CASTQGVPEAFF

abundance: few
v_gene: TRBV15
j_gene: TRBJ1-2
CDR3aa: CATSISGGAEGYTF

abundance: NA
v_gene: TRBV24-1
j_gene: TRBJ1-2
CDR3aa: CATSDSRDRRYGYTF

abundance: few
v_gene: TRBV19
j_gene: TRBJ2-1
CDR3aa: CASSIPRLAGGINEQFF

abundance: NA
v_gene: TRBV30
j_gene: TRBJ1-1
CDR3aa: CACFPNTEAFF

abundance: NA
v_gene: TRBV9
j_gene: TRBJ1-1
CDR3aa: CASSGGDRGLTEAFF

abundance: NA
v_gene: TRBV30
j_gene: TRBJ1-3
CDR3aa: CATEGARSGNTIYF

abundance: few
v_gene: TRBV9
j_gene: TRBJ2-5
CDR3aa: CASSPGTLLGSQYF

abundance: NA
v_gene: TRBV12-5
j_gene: TRBJ1-5
CDR3aa: CASAASGTGNQPQHF

abundance: few
v_gene: TRBV7-2
j_gene: TRBJ1-2
CDR3aa: CASSSTQGYGYTF

abundance: NA
v_gene: TRBV28
j_gene: TRBJ2-7
CDR3aa: CASSPPGTVSYEQYF

abundance: NA
v_gene: TRBV7-3
j_gene: TRBJ1-1
CDR3aa: CASSLNPGWTEAFF

abundance: NA
v_gene: TRBV5-8
j_gene: TRBJ1-3
CDR3aa: CASSPTGLENTIYF

abundance: NA
v_gene: TRBV4-1
j_gene: TRBJ1-5
CDR3aa: CASSQTTGTNQPQHF

abundance: few
v_gene: TRBV7-8
j_gene: TRBJ2-7
CDR3aa: CASSSSGETTYEQYF

abundance: NA
v_gene: TRBV18
j_gene: TRBJ2-1
CDR3aa: CASSREGTGRIHEQFF

abundance: NA
v_gene: TRBV7-3
j_gene: TRBJ2-2
CDR3aa: CASSSTGTGELFF

abundance: NA
v_gene: TRBV5-4
j_gene: TRBJ1-1
CDR3aa: CASSGDSRTTEAFF

abundance: NA
v_gene: TRBV19
j_gene: TRBJ1-4
CDR3aa: CASRQIATNEKLFF

abundance: NA
v_gene: TRBV5-1
j_gene: TRBJ1-4
CDR3aa: CASSRTGTDEKLFF

abundance: once
v_gene: TRBV19
j_gene: TRBJ2-1
CDR3aa: CASSIGDRGNEQFF

abundance: NA
v_gene: TRBV6-5
j_gene: TRBJ1-1
CDR3aa: CASSYSGQGHEAFF

abundance: NA
v_gene: TRBV15
j_gene: TRBJ2-1
CDR3aa: CATSKTRSGGAEFEQFF

abundance: NA
v_gene: TRBV20-1
j_gene: TRBJ1-1
CDR3aa: CSASGSAGRAEAFF

abundance: once
v_gene: TRBV7-9
j_gene: TRBJ1-1
CDR3aa: CASSPWGNMNTEAFF

abundance: NA
v_gene: TRBV5-6
j_gene: TRBJ1-1
CDR3aa: CASSLGSPVTEAFF

abundance: once
v_gene: TRBV2
j_gene: TRBJ1-2
CDR3aa: CASRVGLGYGYTF

abundance: NA
v_gene: TRBV19
j_gene: TRBJ1-1
CDR3aa: CASLQGANTEAFF

abundance: NA
v_gene: TRBV7-8
j_gene: TRBJ1-3
CDR3aa: CASSRQGNTIYF

abundance: NA
v_gene: TRBV2
j_gene: TRBJ2-3
CDR3aa: CASRYRGPSTDTQYF

abundance: NA
v_gene: TRBV3-1/TRBV3-2
j_gene: TRBJ2-2
CDR3aa: CASSQDGGVGGELFF

abundance: NA
v_gene: TRBV9
j_gene: TRBJ1-1
CDR3aa: CASSVGLGAEAFF

abundance: few
v_gene: TRBV5-4
j_gene: TRBJ1-2
CDR3aa: CASSLAGTGSYGYTF

abundance: NA
v_gene: TRBV12-3/TRBV12-4
j_gene: TRBJ1-1
CDR3aa: CAIRPPGNTEAFF

abundance: NA
v_gene: TRBV6-2/TRBV6-3
j_gene: TRBJ1-1
CDR3aa: CASSRRTEMNTEAFF

abundance: few
v_gene: TRBV19
j_gene: TRBJ2-7
CDR3aa: CASSNRDRVHEQYF

abundance: NA
v_gene: TRBV19
j_gene: TRBJ2-1
CDR3aa: CASSRDRGSYNEQFF

abundance: NA
v_gene: TRBV19
j_gene: TRBJ1-2
CDR3aa: CASSSPGGGLFYGYTF

abundance: NA
v_gene: TRBV2
j_gene: TRBJ2-1
CDR3aa: CASSEGDRVYNEQFF

abundance: NA
v_gene: TRBV4-3
j_gene: TRBJ2-7
CDR3aa: CASSQVWVPSSGGMSYEQYF

abundance: once
v_gene: TRBV2
j_gene: TRBJ1-5
CDR3aa: CASRAQGNQPQHF

abundance: many
v_gene: TRBV3-1/TRBV3-2
j_gene: TRBJ1-6
CDR3aa: CASSPRGRDSPLHF

abundance: NA
v_gene: TRBV6-1
j_gene: TRBJ2-3
CDR3aa: CASSEWSSGGASTDTQYF

abundance: NA
v_gene: TRBV28
j_gene: TRBJ1-5
CDR3aa: CASSPMDRVRNRPQHF

abundance: NA
v_gene: TRBV5-1
j_gene: TRBJ1-6
CDR3aa: CASSSSGNSYNSPLHF

abundance: NA
v_gene: TRBV6-1
j_gene: TRBJ2-1
CDR3aa: CASSDRDRLKLYNEQFF